A single sample gave rise to the 21 T cell receptor beta chains below, sequenced in a study of PD-1 blockade in classical Hodgkin lymphoma. All trial patients relapsed after autologous stem cell transplantation. The assay was immunoSEQ multiplex PCR, and TCRdb's table has in-frame clones only and misses some. Of 95,000 to 120,000 clones in the sample, 80% to 90% are singletons; the top ten hold about 20%. Sequenced here: peripheral blood mononuclear cells (PBMCs), sampled before the second cycle of nivolumab. The receptors stem from a human donor with classical Hodgkin lymphoma.

This chain joins TRBV9 and TRBJ2-3; 11 bases are a match to TRBD2. This CDR3 is built from 18 residues. J lost 1 base, V lost 3 bases, and 10 bases had no gene match. Germline V gene sequence: CDR1 SGDLS, CDR2 YYNGEE. CDR3 region: CASSGILSGREGTDTQYF. The CDR3, as DNA: TGTGCCAGCAGCGGGATCCTTAGCGGGAGGGAAGGCACAGATACGCAGTATTTT.

This chain connects TRBV6-5 to TRBJ1-5; the D gene is possibly TRBD1 (5 bases). The germline CDR1 and CDR2 sequences are MNHEY and SVGAGI. Between the trimmed V and J ends, which lost 5 bases and 3 bases, there was a span of 11 bases. CDR3 size: 14 residues. The DNA for the CDR3 is TGTGCCAGCAGTCGGGACGGCTTCAATCAGCCCCAGCATTTT. Translating gives CASSRDGFNQPQHF.

V and J are TRBV14 and TRBJ2-1; tentatively, D is TRBD1 (5 bases). V was cut by 5 bases and J by 8 bases, with 13 bases left in between. The CDR3 has 13 residues. Germline V CDR1 and CDR2: SGHDN, FVKESK. The CDR3 sequence is CASSSGWGDEQFF. CDR3 nucleotides: TGTGCCAGCAGCTCCGGGTGGGGCGATGAGCAGTTCTTC.

The chain employs TRBV5-6 and TRBJ2-1; D is undetermined. Per germline, CDR1 SGHDT and CDR2 YYEEEE. The germline V and J ends were trimmed by 2 bases and 7 bases, with 4 bases remaining between them. This CDR3 has 11 amino acids. The CDR3 DNA reads as TGTGCCAGCAGCTTACAGAATGAGCAGTTCTTC. The encoded protein is CASSLQNEQFF.

This clone came up once. The chain uses TRBV4-1 and TRBJ2-5, with D hard to call. This CDR3 has 14 amino acids. V dropped 0 bases and J dropped 4 bases, with 9 bases sitting between them. Germline V CDR1 and CDR2: MGHRA, YSYEKL. CDR3 residues: CASSQDRARETQYF. The CDR3 nucleotides read TGCGCCAGCAGCCAAGACCGGGCGAGAGAGACCCAGTACTTC.

This chain uses TRBV9 with TRBJ2-1; D remains ambiguous. This CDR3 is 13 amino acids long. Per germline, CDR1 SGDLS and CDR2 YYNGEE. V was shortened by 3 bases and J by 9 bases, with 13 bases between the two germline ends. The CDR3 loop reads CASSAETWGEQFF. CDR3 nucleotides: TGTGCCAGCAGCGCAGAGACCTGGGGTGAGCAGTTCTTC.

This rearrangement joins TRBV4-3 to TRBJ2-7; D gene ambiguous. This CDR3 is built from 14 residues. Germline lookup yields CDR1 LGHNA and CDR2 YSLEER. Trimming left V 0 bases short and J 0 bases short, with 6 bases between. DNA of the CDR3: TGCGCCAGCAGCCAAGATGGTGGCTCCTACGAGCAGTACTTC. Translating gives CASSQDGGSYEQYF.

Remarks on this clone: At one boundary the junction diverges from the germline segment, which might be a read error. The rearrangement links TRBV7-7 to TRBJ2-3; D gene ambiguous. The CDR3 is 14 residues long. The germline CDR1 and CDR2 sequences are SSHAT and FNYEAQ (reference sequence). The CDR3 DNA reads as TGTGCTAGCAGCTTAGGAGAAAGCACAGATACGCAGTATTTT. It specifies CASSLGESTDTQYF.

This clone was seen only once. The V gene is TRBV12-5, the J gene TRBJ1-5; D is undetermined. V lost 6 bases and J 0 bases, leaving 9 bases between the germline ends. CDR1 is LGHNT and CDR2 is FRNRAP in the germline V gene. This CDR3 contains 14 residues. CDR3 residues: CASGMVSSNQPQHF. The CDR3 DNA reads TGTGCTAGTGGCATGGTGAGTAGCAATCAGCCCCAGCATTTT. Full variable domain (missing parts from reference TRBV12-5 and TRBJ1-5): DARVTQTPRHKVTEMGQEVTMRCQPILGHNTVFWYRQTMMQGLELLAYFRNRAPLDDSGMPKDRFSAEMPDATLATLKIQPSEPRDSAVYFCASGMVSSNQPQHFGDGTRLSIL.

The chain combines TRBV6-5 with TRBJ1-3; D not certain. There are 14 residues in the CDR3. The germline V and J ends were trimmed by 0 bases and 3 bases, with 6 bases remaining between them. Germline loops: CDR1 MNHEY, CDR2 SVGAGI. The CDR3 DNA follows: TGTGCCAGCAGTTACTCAAACCTTGGAAACACCATATATTTT. Protein sequence: CASSYSNLGNTIYF.

V gene TRBV23-1 combines with J gene TRBJ1-2; D gene ambiguous. TRBV23-1 is an open reading frame whose function is uncertain. The CDR3 covers 14 residues. The V gene lost 7 bases and the J gene lost 4 bases, with 16 bases spanning the gap. As DNA, the CDR3 is TGCGCCAGCACCCGCGAACAGAGATTCTATGGCTACACCTTC. Protein product: CASTREQRFYGYTF.

The chain joins TRBV15 to TRBJ2-3; D unclear. Germline lookup yields CDR1 LNHNV and CDR2 YYDKDF (reference sequence). With 0 bases removed from V and 5 bases from J, the gap between germline ends came to 9 bases. The CDR3 is made up of 14 amino acids. This CDR3 reads CATSREIILDTQYF. In nucleotides, the CDR3 is TGTGCCACCAGCAGAGAAATTATTCTAGATACGCAGTATTTT.

The V call is TRBV14, the J call TRBJ2-3; TRBD1 agrees at 7 bases. The length of the CDR3 is 16 residues. Germline trimming cut 3 bases from V and 6 bases from J; bases unmatched to any gene: 12. Germline loops: CDR1 SGHDN, CDR2 FVKESK. This CDR3 reads CASSHGTGAITDTQYF. As DNA, the CDR3 is TGTGCCAGCAGCCACGGAACAGGGGCCATTACGGATACGCAGTATTTT.

The chain couples TRBV7-2 to TRBJ1-1; 10 positions match TRBD1. V dropped 5 bases and J dropped 4; count of bases not matched to a gene: 7. This CDR3 has 15 residues. Germline V lookup: CDR1 SGHTA, CDR2 FQGNSA. The CDR3 nucleotides are TGTGCCAGCAGCGTCGGGACAGGGGCGGTCACTGAAGCTTTCTTT. It is translated as CASSVGTGAVTEAFF.

V and J are TRBV15 and TRBJ2-1, with D unclear. Trimming left V 1 base short and J 0 bases short, with 7 bases between. Looked up from germline, CDR1 is LNHNV and CDR2 is YYDKDF (reference sequence). CDR3 length: 15 amino acids. In DNA form, the CDR3 reads TGTGCCACCAGCAGAGGGGTGGACTCCTACAATGAGCAGTTCTTC. Protein: CATSRGVDSYNEQFF.

The chain couples TRBV30 to TRBJ2-7; D gene ambiguous. Germline V gives CDR1 GTSNPN, CDR2 SVGIG (reference sequence). CDR3 length: 12 amino acids. V lost 1 base and J lost 5, with 9 bases in between. The CDR3 here is CAWSEGANEQYF. CDR3 sequence (DNA): TGTGCCTGGAGTGAAGGTGCTAACGAGCAGTACTTC.

The chain uses TRBV10-2 and TRBJ2-7, with D perhaps matching TRBD1 (6 bases). This CDR3 has 15 residues. With 0 bases removed from V and 5 bases from J, the gap between germline ends came to 14 bases. Looked up from germline, CDR1 is WSHSY and CDR2 is SAAADI. CDR3 nucleotide sequence: TGCGCCAGCAGTGAGTCGAGGCAGGGGCGCGACGAGCAGTACTTC. Translating gives CASSESRQGRDEQYF.

V usage is TRBV15 and J usage is TRBJ2-1; D unresolved. Germline CDR1 reads LNHNV; CDR2 reads YYDKDF (reference sequence). The CDR3 runs to 12 residues. V was cut by 7 bases and J by 0 bases, with 4 bases left in between. The CDR3 here is CATTDSYNEQFF. The CDR3 DNA sequence: TGTGCCACCACAGACTCCTACAATGAGCAGTTCTTC.

The V and J genes are TRBV4-2 and TRBJ2-3, with D hard to call. V gave up 4 bases and J gave up 0 bases, with 14 bases separating them. The CDR3 consists of 16 residues. CDR1 and CDR2 from the germline V gene are LGHNA and YNFKEQ. DNA of the CDR3: TGTGCCAGCAGCCTAGGTGAGGCCCCTAGCACAGATACGCAGTATTTT. Protein sequence: CASSLGEAPSTDTQYF.

The chain has TRBV18 and TRBJ2-3, with D perhaps TRBD1 (5 bases). Trimming took 4 bases from V and 3 from J, leaving 14 bases between them. The CDR3 runs 15 residues. The germline CDR1 and CDR2 sequences are KGHSH and LQKENI. CDR3 DNA: TGTGCCAGCTCACTAAACAGGAGTCCTACAGATACGCAGTATTTT. This encodes CASSLNRSPTDTQYF. Filled out from reference TRBV18 and TRBJ2-3, the complete variable domain reads NAGVMQNPRHLVRRRGQEARLRCSPMKGHSHVYWYRQLPEEGLKFMVYLQKENIIDESGMPKERFSAEFPKEGPSILRIQQVVRGDSAAYFCASSLNRSPTDTQYFGPGTRLTVL.

Only one count was recorded for this clone. This chain uses TRBV2 with TRBJ2-5, with D perhaps TRBD1 or TRBD2 (5 bases each). Germline CDR1 SNHLY, CDR2 FYNNEI. The CDR3 has 14 amino acids. With 6 bases removed from V and 8 bases from J, the gap between germline ends came to 19 bases. As DNA, the CDR3 is TGTGCCAGCAGCTTAGCCGGGGCTATAAGTACCCAGTACTTC. Its protein product is CASSLAGAISTQYF.